This record looks at one TCR beta chain sequence and its context. The record originates from a study of blood T cell dynamics during melanoma immunotherapy. Produced via immunoSEQ multiplex PCR; TCRdb's table is partial and in-frame only. Among approximately 15,000 clones, roughly 84% were seen once, and the ten largest hold approximately 7.3%. From germline, CDR1 is SNHLY and CDR2 FYNNEI. Trimming left V 3 bases short and J 4 bases short, with 18 bases between. There are 16 residues in the CDR3. Time point reported: pre-treatment baseline. The sample in question was blood, obtained from a patient treated with checkpoint blockade. The V and J genes are TRBV2 and TRBJ2-5, with D perhaps TRBD2 (5 bases). This TCR derives from a human donor with melanoma. CDR3 protein: CASSDPSSDYPETQYF. The CDR3 DNA sequence: TGTGCCAGCAGTGATCCGTCGAGTGACTATCCAGAGACCCAGTACTTC.